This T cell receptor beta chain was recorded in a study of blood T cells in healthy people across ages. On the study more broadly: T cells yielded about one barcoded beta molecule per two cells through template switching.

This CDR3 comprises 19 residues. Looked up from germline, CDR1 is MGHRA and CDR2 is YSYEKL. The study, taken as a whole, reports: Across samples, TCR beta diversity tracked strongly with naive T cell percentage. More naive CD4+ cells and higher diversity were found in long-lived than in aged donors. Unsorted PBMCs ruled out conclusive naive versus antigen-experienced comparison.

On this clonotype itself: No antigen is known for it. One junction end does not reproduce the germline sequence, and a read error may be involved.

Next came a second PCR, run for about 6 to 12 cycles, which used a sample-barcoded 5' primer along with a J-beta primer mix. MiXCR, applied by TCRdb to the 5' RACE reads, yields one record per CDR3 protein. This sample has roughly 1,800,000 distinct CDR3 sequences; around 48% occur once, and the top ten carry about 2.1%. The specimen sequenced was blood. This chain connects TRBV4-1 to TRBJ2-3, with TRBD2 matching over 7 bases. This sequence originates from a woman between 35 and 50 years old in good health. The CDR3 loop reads CTSSPEEGLPATLRDTQYF. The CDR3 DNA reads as TGCACCAGCAGCCCTGAAGAGGGACTACCCGCTACTTTAAGAGATACGCAGTATTTT.